This TCR beta chain was obtained from a study of Graves' ophthalmopathy and Graves' hyperthyroidism. Broader study findings: Blood also contained most of the expanded thyroid clonotypes above 0.001 frequency. In predicting ophthalmopathy progression, the model reached over 55% sensitivity and 72% to 85% specificity.

Researchers classed hyperthyroidism as stable given no ophthalmopathy within 18 months of follow-up. Scientists amplified the TCR beta CDR3 regions from RNA transcripts. HTBI primers were employed in first-round RT-PCR, then a second-round multiplex PCR followed. TCRdb fed the multiplex PCR reads into MiXCR, producing one record per CDR3 protein. The sample holds a few hundred thousand distinct CDR3 sequences; 15% are singletons and the top ten take approximately 7%. This clonotype appeared many times. Its antigen is undetermined. Material for sequencing was peripheral blood. The receptor was isolated from a young woman with stable Graves' hyperthyroidism.

The CDR3 DNA reads TGCGCCAGCAGCTTGGTTACACCACCCGGGGAGCTGTTTTTT. Translated: CASSLVTPPGELFF. The V call is TRBV5-1, the J call TRBJ2-2; D remains ambiguous. Germline CDR1 reads SGHRS; CDR2 reads YFSETQ. CDR3 size: 14 residues. V shed 0 bases and J shed 6 bases, with 9 bases lying between them.